One sample yielded the 22 T cell receptor beta chains listed below, sequenced in a study of CD4+ T cells in melanoma. Repertoires were generated with immunoSEQ multiplex PCR, while TCRdb's copy carries only in-frame clones and drops some. The table includes tens of thousands of clones, 78% detected once. These receptors were taken from a human donor with melanoma.

This chain connects TRBV6-5 to TRBJ1-1, with 7 bases identical to TRBD1. Germline CDR1 is MNHEY and CDR2 is SVGAGI. Trimming took 6 bases from V and 5 from J; bases not matched to a gene: 9. The CDR3 spans 14 residues. The DNA of the CDR3 is TGTGCCAGCAGACGAAACAGGGGACGGACTGAAGCTTTCTTT. Amino acids: CASRRNRGRTEAFF.

The chain couples TRBV29-1 to TRBJ2-7, with D tentatively TRBD2 (5 bases). V was clipped by 4 bases and J by 3 bases, with 10 bases between them. Germline loops: CDR1 SQVTM, CDR2 ANQGSEA. This CDR3 is 12 amino acids long. CDR3 sequence: CSVGPRDYEQYF. CDR3 coding DNA: TGCAGCGTTGGGCCCCGGGACTACGAGCAGTACTTC.

The chain couples TRBV14 to TRBJ1-1; D unclear. V was cut by 3 bases and J by 10 bases, with 21 bases left in between. The CDR3 is 15 amino acids. Germline loops: CDR1 SGHDN, CDR2 FVKESK. CDR3 sequence reads: CASSHPGPSRIGAFF. DNA for the CDR3: TGTGCCAGCAGCCATCCCGGACCTAGCCGGATAGGAGCTTTCTTT.

The DNA for the CDR3 is TGTGCCAGTGGGCTGGGCGGGGGAAGTGGCACTGAAGCTTTCTTT. This codes for CASGLGGGSGTEAFF. The V gene is TRBV19, the J gene TRBJ1-1, with D perhaps TRBD1 (5 bases). The germline gives CDR1 LNHDA, CDR2 SQIVND (reference sequence). Between the trimmed V and J ends, which lost 8 bases and 4 bases, there was a span of 20 bases. The CDR3 totals 15 residues.

This clone was seen just once. V usage is TRBV10-1 and J usage is TRBJ1-2, with 7 bases matching TRBD1. The CDR3 extends over 13 amino acids. Germline V gene lookup returns CDR1 WNHNN and CDR2 SYGVQD (reference sequence). Trimming took 1 base from V and 7 from J; bases not matched to a gene: 3. The CDR3 loop is CASSEYRGTGYTF. As DNA, the CDR3 is TGCGCCAGCAGTGAGTACAGGGGAACTGGCTACACCTTC.

This rearrangement joins TRBV19 to TRBJ2-6; D gene unclear. Per the germline V gene, CDR1 is LNHDA and CDR2 is SQIVND (reference sequence). Trimming pared 5 bases from V and 2 bases from J, leaving 10 bases between. The CDR3 is 15 amino acids. CDR3 sequence: CASSLKGAGANVLTF. In nucleotides, the CDR3 is TGTGCCAGTAGTTTAAAAGGCGCTGGGGCCAACGTCCTGACTTTC. Combining the CDR3 with reference TRBV19 and TRBJ2-6 gives the whole variable domain DGGITQSPKYLFRKEGQNVTLSCEQNLNHDAMYWYRQDPGQGLRLIYYSQIVNDFQKGDIAEGYSVSREKKESFPLTVTSAQKNPTAFYLCASSLKGAGANVLTFGAGSRLTVL.

The chain recombines TRBV18 with TRBJ2-3; possibly TRBD1 for D (6 bases). CDR3 length: 16 residues. The germline V gene has CDR1 KGHSH and CDR2 LQKENI. V was shortened by 4 bases and J by 4 bases, with 18 bases between the two germline ends. The CDR3 DNA is TGTGCCAGCTCACTATACACAGGGATTGGGGCAGATACGCAGTATTTT. This sequence encodes CASSLYTGIGADTQYF. Looking up the rest from reference TRBV18 and TRBJ2-3 gives the full variable domain: NAGVMQNPRHLVRRRGQEARLRCSPMKGHSHVYWYRQLPEEGLKFMVYLQKENIIDESGMPKERFSAEFPKEGPSILRIQQVVRGDSAAYFCASSLYTGIGADTQYFGPGTRLTVL.

The chain links TRBV19 to TRBJ1-1, with D unresolved. The CDR3 covers 13 residues. The ends were cut back, 0 bases at V and 5 bases at J, with 7 bases in the middle. Looked up from germline, CDR1 is LNHDA and CDR2 is SQIVND (reference sequence). CDR3 nucleotide sequence: TGTGCCAGTAGTATAGACCGCACTACTGAAGCTTTCTTT. Its protein product is CASSIDRTTEAFF.

This rearrangement joins TRBV29-1 to TRBJ1-2; D gene ambiguous. The CDR3 loop spans 13 amino acids. The V gene lost 5 bases and the J gene lost 2 bases, with 12 bases spanning the gap. CDR1 is SQVTM, CDR2 ANQGSEA, per germline. CDR3 sequence: CSVLSGRNYGYTF. DNA of the CDR3: TGCAGCGTTCTTTCCGGCCGGAACTATGGCTACACCTTC.

The chain employs TRBV7-7 and TRBJ1-1; D is unclear. CDR1 and CDR2 (germline): SSHAT, FNYEAQ (reference sequence). CDR3 length: 13 amino acids. V shed 4 bases and J shed 0 bases, with 6 bases lying between them. The CDR3 loop reads CASSSQVNTEAFF. The CDR3 nucleotides are TGTGCCAGCAGCTCCCAGGTGAACACTGAAGCTTTCTTT.

This clone was counted a few times. V usage is TRBV5-1 and J usage is TRBJ2-2; D gene ambiguous. Germline CDR1 reads SGHRS; CDR2 reads YFSETQ. Trimming pared 0 bases from V and 1 base from J, leaving 4 bases between. This CDR3 has 14 residues. The CDR3 here is CASSLDGNTGELFF. In nucleotides, the CDR3 is TGCGCCAGCAGCTTGGACGGGAACACCGGGGAGCTGTTTTTT.

This chain joins TRBV6-5 and TRBJ2-1, with D perhaps TRBD2 (7 bases). V gave up 2 bases and J gave up 6 bases, with 14 bases separating them. Germline CDR1 is MNHEY and CDR2 is SVGAGI. This CDR3 has 15 amino acids. The chain's CDR3 is CASSYVGGGLNEQFF. In DNA form, the CDR3 reads TGTGCCAGCAGTTACGTGGGCGGGGGCCTCAATGAGCAGTTCTTC.

V and J are TRBV4-2 and TRBJ2-7, with TRBD2 identical over 14 bases. The trim removed 1 base at V and 2 bases at J, leaving 10 bases unmatched. The CDR3 has 19 amino acids. In germline, CDR1 is LGHNA, CDR2 YNFKEQ. The CDR3 loop is CASSQASTSGGAVPYEQYF. The DNA for the CDR3 is TGTGCCAGCAGCCAAGCCTCGACTAGCGGGGGGGCGGTGCCCTACGAGCAGTACTTC.

The chain couples TRBV6-6 to TRBJ1-1; TRBD1 matches 7 bases. The CDR3 is 16 residues long. V shed 6 bases, J shed 0 bases, and the junction held 10 bases outside the gene matches. Germline V gene data show CDR1 as MNHNY and CDR2 as SVGAGI (reference sequence). CDR3 nucleotides: TGTGCCAGCAGCCATTCCCGGACAGGCTTGAACACTGAAGCTTTCTTT. Translation: CASSHSRTGLNTEAFF.

The J gene is TRBJ2-5, the V gene TRBV7-2; a weak D match, TRBD2 (6 bases). The germline V and J ends were trimmed by 3 bases and 5 bases, with 16 bases remaining between them. CDR3 length: 15 amino acids. The germline CDR1 and CDR2 sequences are SGHTA and FQGNSA. CDR3: CASSLQYGAGETQYF. As DNA, the CDR3 is TGTGCCAGCAGCTTGCAGTACGGGGCGGGGGAGACCCAGTACTTC.

The chain joins TRBV19 to TRBJ2-7, with TRBD2 as a possible D gene (5 bases). The V gene's germline CDR1 is LNHDA and CDR2 SQIVND (reference sequence). The CDR3 spans 15 residues. Trimming shortened V by 4 bases and J by 0 bases, and 13 bases separated the two germline ends. CDR3 residues: CASSSRWGDSYEQYF. In nucleotides, the CDR3 is TGTGCCAGTAGTAGTCGTTGGGGAGACTCCTACGAGCAGTACTTC.

This clone was picked up one time. The gene calls are TRBV11-2 and TRBJ2-1; D perhaps matches TRBD2 (5 bases). V was trimmed by 3 bases and J by 10 bases, leaving 16 bases between them. Germline loops: CDR1 SGHAT, CDR2 FQNNGV. This CDR3 region has 14 residues. CDR3 loop: CASSLGGFRGEQFF. CDR3 in DNA: TGTGCCAGCAGCTTGGGCGGGTTTAGAGGGGAGCAGTTCTTC.

The J gene is TRBJ2-5, the V gene TRBV5-6; D is unresolved. Germline assignment: CDR1 SGHDT and CDR2 YYEEEE. CDR3 size: 12 residues. V was trimmed by 0 bases and J by 11 bases, leaving 11 bases between them. In nucleotides, the CDR3 is TGTGCCAGCAGCTTGGACCATCTGGAGCAGTACTTC. It codes for CASSLDHLEQYF.

The rearrangement joins TRBV7-3 to TRBJ2-3; 9 bases map to TRBD1. The germline V gene encodes CDR1 SGHTA and CDR2 FQGTGA. The ends lost 5 bases at V and 2 bases at J; junction bases unmatched: 11. This CDR3 region has 17 residues. CDR3 residues: CASSLATGGMNTDTQYF. The CDR3 DNA reads as TGTGCCAGCAGCCTAGCGACAGGGGGGATGAACACAGATACGCAGTATTTT. Full variable domain (remainder filled in from reference TRBV7-3 and TRBJ2-3): GAGVSQTPSNKVTEKGKYVELRCDPISGHTALYWYRQSLGQGPEFLIYFQGTGAADDSGLPNDRFFAVRPEGSVSTLKIQRTERGDSAVYLCASSLATGGMNTDTQYFGPGTRLTVL.

The chain links TRBV27 to TRBJ1-5, with D perhaps TRBD1 (5 bases). There are 15 residues in the CDR3. The germline V gene encodes CDR1 MNHEY and CDR2 SMNVEV (reference sequence). V was pared by 3 bases and J by 4 bases, with 13 bases between. The CDR3 DNA reads TGTGCCAGCAGTTTTGGGGGACTGAATAATCAGCCCCAGCATTTT. Protein: CASSFGGLNNQPQHF.

The chain links TRBV6-5 to TRBJ2-2; D perhaps matches TRBD1 (5 bases). The V end lost 0 bases, the J end lost 3 bases, and 8 bases lay between the germline ends. Germline lookup yields CDR1 MNHEY and CDR2 SVGAGI. The CDR3 runs 15 residues. The CDR3, as DNA: TGTGCCAGCAGTTACTCGGGGCAGTACACCGGGGAGCTGTTTTTT. This codes for CASSYSGQYTGELFF.

The chain couples TRBV19 to TRBJ1-4, with 9 bases lining up with TRBD1. V was pared by 4 bases and J by 0 bases, with 9 bases of the junction left unmatched. Germline lookup yields CDR1 LNHDA and CDR2 SQIVND (reference sequence). The CDR3 length is 18 residues. The CDR3 DNA follows: TGTGCCAGTAGTACGAATACAGGGGGCGGCGCAACTAATGAAAAACTGTTTTTT. Its translation is CASSTNTGGGATNEKLFF.